A single sample is the source of the 17 T cell receptor beta chains below, sequenced in a study of early T cells in non-severe SARS-CoV-2 infection. TCRdb re-called the 5' RACE reads with MiXCR, one entry per CDR3 protein. The sample has about 69,000 distinct CDR3 sequences, roughly 12% seen once. The sample was whole blood. These TCRs come from an adult who was a healthcare worker with PCR-confirmed SARS-CoV-2 infection or an uninfected control (not recorded which).

In DNA form, the CDR3 reads TGTGCCAGCAGCTTAGCGCCACTAGCGGTTTCAGAGACCCAGTACTTC. As protein: CASSLAPLAVSETQYF. The chain carries TRBV7-2 and TRBJ2-5, with TRBD2 matching 8 bases. CDR1 is SGHTA and CDR2 is FQGNSA in the germline V gene. The V segment lost 0 bases and the J segment 4 bases; nucleotides outside the gene matches: 7. The CDR3 consists of 16 residues.

This clonotype was seen at least ten times. This chain uses TRBV18 with TRBJ1-1, with D possibly being TRBD1 (5 bases). Germline V gene lookup returns CDR1 KGHSH and CDR2 LQKENI. CDR3 size: 17 residues. Trimming took off 3 bases at V and 1 base at J, with 18 bases between the two ends. In DNA form, the CDR3 reads TGTGCCAGCTCACCTACCAGGTCAACAGGCCAGAACACTGAAGCTTTCTTT. It codes for CASSPTRSTGQNTEAFF.

This clonotype appeared a few times. The chain links TRBV11-2 to TRBJ2-1, with a possible D match to TRBD1 (5 bases). CDR3 length: 14 amino acids. Trimming removed 5 bases at V and 5 bases at J, with 13 bases between. Per germline, CDR1 SGHAT and CDR2 FQNNGV. CDR3 residues: CASSKQGSDNEQFF. CDR3 sequence (DNA): TGTGCCAGCAGCAAGCAGGGATCGGACAATGAGCAGTTCTTC.

This clonotype was counted only a few times. The chain has TRBV7-2 and TRBJ1-4; no reliable D call. Trimming took 4 bases from V and 7 from J, leaving 10 bases between them. The CDR3 length is 13 residues. Germline V CDR1 and CDR2: SGHTA, FQGNSA. This CDR3 is CASSSTLGEKLFF. DNA of the CDR3: TGTGCCAGCAGCTCCACCCTGGGTGAAAAACTGTTTTTT.

This clonotype was seen repeatedly, ten times or more. The chain couples TRBV6-4 to TRBJ2-3; possibly TRBD2 for D (5 bases). The V and J ends lost 0 bases and 11 bases respectively, with 18 bases between them. The CDR3 is 15 amino acids. The germline V gene has CDR1 MRHNA and CDR2 SNTAGT. In nucleotides, the CDR3 is TGTGCCAGCAGTGACTCAGCGGTCCCGACCCGGGGGCAGTATTTT. Amino acid sequence: CASSDSAVPTRGQYF.

This clonotype was detected only a few times. The chain carries TRBV7-2 and TRBJ2-7; unclear D gene. This CDR3 spans 11 amino acids. V lost 9 bases, J lost 9 bases, and 15 bases lay in between. The germline gives CDR1 SGHTA, CDR2 FQGNSA. Written as DNA, the CDR3 is TGTGCCAGGGCGAAGGCGATATGGCAGTACTTC. Amino acids: CARAKAIWQYF.

This clonotype has only a few counts. V is TRBV29-1 and J is TRBJ2-7; D is perhaps TRBD2 (6 bases). The V end was cut by 7 bases, the J end by 2 bases, with 18 bases between. The CDR3 totals 14 residues. Per the germline V gene, CDR1 is SQVTM and CDR2 is ANQGSEA. The CDR3 nucleotides are TGCAGCGCCGGCCGGGACTCCTTAACCTACGAGCAGTACTTC. Amino acid sequence: CSAGRDSLTYEQYF.

This clonotype was observed a handful of times. This chain uses TRBV12-3 or TRBV12-4 with TRBJ1-5, with no clear D. Trimming shortened V by 7 bases and J by 5 bases, and 3 bases separated the two germline ends. The CDR3 runs to 10 residues. CDR3: CASNYQPQHF. Here the CDR3 DNA reads TGTGCCAGCAACTATCAGCCCCAGCATTTT.

Ten or more counts support this clonotype. The chain couples TRBV11-1 to TRBJ2-2, with 11 bases identical to TRBD1. The ends lost 6 bases at V and 6 bases at J; junction bases unmatched: 0. The CDR3 totals 13 residues. The germline V gene has CDR1 SGHAT and CDR2 FQDESV (reference sequence). The CDR3 reads CASRGQGAGELFF. The CDR3 DNA reads TGTGCCAGCAGGGGACAGGGGGCCGGGGAGCTGTTTTTT. The entire variable domain, with the rest obtained from reference TRBV11-1 and TRBJ2-2, is as follows: EAEVAQSPRYKITEKSQAVAFWCDPISGHATLYWYRQILGQGPELLVQFQDESVVDDSQLPKDRFSAERLKGVDSTLKIQPAELGDSAMYLCASRGQGAGELFFGEGSRLTVL.

The gene calls are TRBV20-1 and TRBJ2-2; TRBD2 is a possible D gene (6 bases). There are 16 residues in the CDR3. Germline V lookup: CDR1 DFQATT, CDR2 SNEGSKA (reference sequence). Deletions cut 0 bases from V and 1 base from J, with 12 bases between. The CDR3 loop reads CSARDRRRGNTGELFF. The CDR3 DNA follows: TGCAGTGCTAGAGATAGAAGGCGGGGGAACACCGGGGAGCTGTTTTTT.

V gene TRBV7-2 combines with J gene TRBJ2-7; D possibly corresponds to TRBD2 (5 bases). This CDR3 is built from 13 residues. Germline values: CDR1 SGHTA, CDR2 FQGNSA. With 3 bases removed from V and 7 bases from J, the gap between germline ends came to 13 bases. The CDR3 is CASSFMEVGEQYF. CDR3 in DNA: TGTGCCAGCAGCTTTATGGAGGTCGGGGAGCAGTACTTC.

This clonotype was picked up a small number of times. This chain uses TRBV6-1 with TRBJ2-7, with 7 bases lining up with TRBD1. This CDR3 is 14 amino acids long. V lost 2 bases, J lost 0 bases, and 1 base stayed unmatched. Germline CDR1 MNHNS, CDR2 SASEGT. CDR3 protein: CASSERDSSYEQYF. DNA of the CDR3: TGTGCCAGCAGTGAAAGGGACAGCTCCTACGAGCAGTACTTC.

There are many counts of this clonotype. CDR3 DNA sequence: TGCGCCAGCAGCCCAGGACTAGAGTACAATGAGCAGTTCTTC. Amino acids: CASSPGLEYNEQFF. The genes are TRBV4-3 and TRBJ2-1, with 7 nucleotides matching TRBD2. Trimming cost V 4 bases and J 4 bases; bases outside gene matches: 4. The germline V gene has CDR1 LGHNA and CDR2 YSLEER. The CDR3 spans 14 residues.

The rearrangement joins TRBV18 to TRBJ2-3; TRBD2 matches at 12 bases. Trimming took 10 bases from V and 4 from J; bases not matched to a gene: 9. CDR1 is KGHSH and CDR2 is LQKENI in the germline V gene. The CDR3 sequence is 15 residues long. Here the CDR3 DNA reads TGTGCCAACTCGAGGACTAGCGGGAACGCAGATACGCAGTATTTT. This encodes CANSRTSGNADTQYF.

The chain is built from TRBV10-3 and TRBJ2-1; D gene unclear. The germline gives CDR1 ENHRY, CDR2 SYGVKD. V was pared by 8 bases and J by 7 bases, with 12 bases between. CDR3 size: 12 residues. The CDR3 loop is CAIGTVENEQFF. DNA for the CDR3: TGTGCCATCGGCACGGTGGAGAATGAGCAGTTCTTC.

This clonotype was picked up a small number of times. The rearrangement joins TRBV27 to TRBJ2-1, with TRBD2 identical over 8 bases. Germline CDR1 is MNHEY and CDR2 is SMNVEV (reference sequence). The CDR3 extends over 14 amino acids. V trimming: 2 bases; J trimming: 7 bases; junction bases outside the gene matches: 4. CDR3 loop: CASSLRSGGNEQFF. The CDR3 bases are TGTGCCAGCAGTTTAAGGTCGGGAGGGAATGAGCAGTTCTTC.

This rearrangement joins TRBV4-3 to TRBJ2-7; D is possibly TRBD2 (5 bases). CDR3 length: 13 amino acids. Trimming took off 3 bases at V and 7 bases at J, with 13 bases between the two ends. Germline V gene data show CDR1 as LGHNA and CDR2 as YSLEER. This CDR3 is CASSQPRRWEQYF. The CDR3 region has the DNA TGCGCCAGCAGCCAGCCCAGGAGGTGGGAGCAGTACTTC.